The 19 T cell receptor beta chains listed next were all sequenced from one sample in a study of blood T cell repertoires in COVID-19. The method was immunoSEQ multiplex PCR; TCRdb's version includes in-frame clones alone and lacks a portion of them. Of about 430,000 clones listed, nearly 90% are singletons. Sequenced material: PBMCs or T cells enriched from blood (not recorded which). The receptors here all came from a woman aged 18-29 years who had been exposed to COVID-19.

J is TRBJ2-7 and V is TRBV6-5; 10 bases agree with TRBD2. Germline CDR1 is MNHEY and CDR2 is SVGAGI. CDR3 length: 13 residues. V shed 6 bases and J 5 bases; nucleotides not matched to a gene: 4. The DNA for the CDR3 is TGTGCCAGCAGGATAGCGGGAGGTAACGAGCAGTACTTC. It translates to CASRIAGGNEQYF.

The CDR3 DNA reads TGTGCCAGCAGCTTAATGGGGGGAGGGTCCCCTAGAGAGACCCAGTACTTC. Its protein is CASSLMGGGSPRETQYF. The V call is TRBV7-3, the J call TRBJ2-5; TRBD2 matches at 7 bases. The trim removed 1 base at V and 4 bases at J, leaving 12 bases unmatched. CDR1 is SGHTA and CDR2 is FQGTGA in the germline V gene. This CDR3 is 17 amino acids long.

This chain connects TRBV5-1 to TRBJ1-4, with D hard to call. CDR1 SGHRS and CDR2 YFSETQ come from the germline V gene. V was pared by 3 bases and J by 8 bases, with 11 bases between. The CDR3 has 13 amino acids. The CDR3 here is CASSSGPGEKLFF. The CDR3 nucleotides read TGCGCCAGCAGCTCAGGACCGGGGGAAAAACTGTTTTTT.

This chain joins TRBV3-1 (or the pseudogene TRBV3-2) and TRBJ1-4, with TRBD1 as a possible D gene (5 bases). V was pared by 4 bases and J by 8 bases, with 17 bases between. The CDR3 length is 15 residues. From germline, CDR1 is LGHDT and CDR2 YNNKEL (reference sequence). CDR3 region: CASSPGEAVWEKLFF. The CDR3, as DNA: TGTGCCAGCAGCCCGGGGGAGGCAGTCTGGGAAAAACTGTTTTTT.

There are a few counts of this clone. This chain joins TRBV5-8 and TRBJ1-1; D is uncertain. There are 9 residues in the CDR3. CDR1 and CDR2 from the germline V gene are SGHTS and YDEGEE. V dropped 4 bases and J dropped 11 bases, with 6 bases sitting between them. This chain's CDR3 is CASSPGAFF. CDR3 in DNA: TGTGCCAGCAGCCCCGGGGCTTTCTTT. The whole variable domain, remainder taken from reference TRBV5-8 and TRBJ1-1, is EAGVTQSPTHLIKTRGQQATLRCSPISGHTSVYWYQQALGLGLQFLLWYDEGEERNRGNFPPRFSGRQFPNYSSELNVNALELEDSALYLCASSPGAFFGQGTRLTVV.

In its sample, this clone was seen once. The chain has TRBV6-5 and TRBJ1-4; D is ambiguous. Trimming left V 4 bases short and J 6 bases short, with 9 bases between. The length of the CDR3 is 13 residues. Germline assignment: CDR1 MNHEY and CDR2 SVGAGI. CDR3 in DNA: TGTGCCAGCAGTTCCAGGTTCGATGAAAAACTGTTTTTT. Translating gives CASSSRFDEKLFF.

In DNA, the CDR3 is TGTGCCAGCAGGGCGGGACAGGGGACCACAGATACGCAGTATTTT. Protein sequence: CASRAGQGTTDTQYF. This rearrangement joins TRBV2 to TRBJ2-3; 10 nucleotides match TRBD1. CDR3 size: 15 residues. Trimming removed 6 bases from V and 2 bases from J; junction bases left unmatched: 5. Germline V gene sequence: CDR1 SNHLY, CDR2 FYNNEI.

V gene TRBV6-5 combines with J gene TRBJ2-2; a weak D match, TRBD2 (7 bases). V was pared by 8 bases and J by 3 bases, with 16 bases between. The germline V gene encodes CDR1 MNHEY and CDR2 SVGAGI. The CDR3 is made up of 15 amino acids. The CDR3 nucleotides read TGTGCCAGCGCTGGGGGGGGGCATTACACCGGGGAGCTGTTTTTT. Its translation is CASAGGGHYTGELFF.

This chain connects TRBV19 to TRBJ1-2, with TRBD1 identical over 8 bases. Trimming cost V 0 bases and J 8 bases; bases outside gene matches: 5. The CDR3 extends over 14 amino acids. From germline, CDR1 is LNHDA and CDR2 SQIVND (reference sequence). The chain's CDR3 is CASSIEDRGWGYTF. The CDR3 DNA sequence: TGTGCCAGTAGTATAGAAGACAGGGGCTGGGGCTACACCTTC.

The rearrangement uses TRBV7-2 and TRBJ2-7, with D possibly matching TRBD1 (8 bases). CDR3 length: 16 amino acids. V was cut by 2 bases and J by 2 bases, with 16 bases left in between. Germline V gene data show CDR1 as SGHTA and CDR2 as FQGNSA. The CDR3 sequence is CASSLNTGGVPYEQYF. The CDR3 DNA follows: TGTGCCAGCAGCTTAAACACAGGGGGGGTTCCCTACGAGCAGTACTTC.

The rearrangement uses TRBV19 and TRBJ2-3, with D possibly being TRBD2 (5 bases). CDR1 and CDR2 from the germline V gene are LNHDA and SQIVND (reference sequence). This CDR3 comprises 17 residues. Trimming shortened V by 2 bases and J by 0 bases, and 15 bases separated the two germline ends. The DNA of the CDR3 is TGTGCCAGTAGTATAACAGTCCAGGACTTTAGCACAGATACGCAGTATTTT. Translated: CASSITVQDFSTDTQYF.

The chain is built from TRBV27 and TRBJ1-3; possible D gene TRBD1, 6 bases. V was pared by 8 bases and J by 0 bases, with 14 bases between. Germline values: CDR1 MNHEY, CDR2 SMNVEV (reference sequence). This CDR3 is built from 15 residues. CDR3 sequence: CASQTGTPSGNTIYF. The CDR3 DNA reads TGTGCCAGCCAGACCGGGACACCCTCTGGAAACACCATATATTTT.

This clone has just a few counts. The rearrangement uses TRBV5-1 and TRBJ1-4; 9 bases agree with TRBD1. V lost 7 bases and J lost 7; bases outside the gene matches: 8. Germline CDR1 and CDR2: SGHRS and YFSETQ. The CDR3 is made up of 14 amino acids. This CDR3 reads CASRPGQGFEKLFF. The CDR3 DNA sequence: TGCGCCAGCCGGCCGGGACAGGGTTTTGAAAAACTGTTTTTT.

The chain links TRBV6-5 to TRBJ2-5, with TRBD2 matching over 8 bases. The CDR3 runs to 14 residues. CDR1 is MNHEY, CDR2 SVGAGI, per germline. Trimming took 6 bases from V and 7 from J; bases not matched to a gene: 10. The CDR3 region has the DNA TGTGCCAGCAGCCCACTCGGGGGGGGGCTGACCCAGTACTTC. Translated: CASSPLGGGLTQYF.

The chain carries TRBV27 and TRBJ1-5; 8 positions match TRBD1. Germline V gene data show CDR1 as MNHEY and CDR2 as SMNVEV (reference sequence). V trimming: 5 bases; J trimming: 5 bases; junction bases outside the gene matches: 2. The CDR3 is made up of 13 amino acids. CDR3 loop: CASSGQGHQPQHF. The DNA of the CDR3 is TGTGCCAGCAGTGGACAGGGACATCAGCCCCAGCATTTT.

The chain links TRBV6-5 to TRBJ2-2; D is possibly TRBD1 (5 bases). CDR3 length: 14 residues. Trimming took 1 base from V and 5 from J, leaving 8 bases between them. Germline V gives CDR1 MNHEY, CDR2 SVGAGI. The CDR3 DNA follows: TGTGCCAGCAGTTACTTCAGGGTAACCGGGGAGCTGTTTTTT. This codes for CASSYFRVTGELFF.

This clone occurred once. V and J are TRBV10-3 and TRBJ2-5, with a tentative D call TRBD2 (6 bases). This CDR3 has 14 residues. Germline lookup yields CDR1 ENHRY and CDR2 SYGVKD. V lost 4 bases, J lost 1 base, and 10 bases lay in between. CDR3 amino acids: CAISVGGPQETQYF. CDR3 nucleotide sequence: TGTGCCATCAGTGTCGGGGGACCCCAAGAGACCCAGTACTTC.

This chain joins TRBV7-2 and TRBJ2-3; D uncertain. This CDR3 has 13 residues. The V end was cut by 5 bases, the J end by 6 bases, with 12 bases between. The germline gives CDR1 SGHTA, CDR2 FQGNSA. The CDR3 coding sequence is TGTGCCAGCAGCGAAGTGTTCGGGGATACGCAGTATTTT. Protein product: CASSEVFGDTQYF.

V gene TRBV18 combines with J gene TRBJ1-5; 12 bases map to TRBD1. This CDR3 spans 18 amino acids. Germline V gene lookup returns CDR1 KGHSH and CDR2 LQKENI. V was clipped by 3 bases and J by 0 bases; unmatched bases: 6. CDR3 protein: CASSPRDRGLDSNQPQHF. The CDR3 DNA follows: TGTGCCAGCTCACCTAGGGACAGGGGGCTGGATAGCAATCAGCCCCAGCATTTT.